The rows below give T cell receptor beta chains drawn from one sample of a study of neurological immune-mediated disorders. In TCRdb, the 5' RACE reads were re-called with MiXCR into one record per CDR3 protein. The sample contains about 58,000 distinct CDR3 sequences, 3% to 4% of which appear only once. Source material: PBMCs. The receptors shown here come from a woman in her sixties or seventies with multiple sclerosis. Each CDR3 is given with its conserved first and last residue. D genes are given only for firm matches. A clone size is listed for some rows: how often the clone was seen (once, few, many), or a class if it is expanded.

D gene | J gene | clone size | V gene | CDR3 protein | CDR3 DNA
. | TRBJ1-2 | many | TRBV29-1 | CSVEVNGRDYGYTF | TGCAGCGTTGAAGTTAACGGCAGAGACTATGGCTACACCTTC
. | TRBJ2-3 | many | TRBV20-1 | CSAAIGHSTDTQYF | TGCAGTGCGGCAATCGGACATAGCACAGATACGCAGTATTTT
. | TRBJ1-5 | many | TRBV29-1 | CSVVVMGSNNQPQHF | TGCAGCGTTGTCGTGATGGGGAGTAACAATCAGCCCCAGCATTTT
. | TRBJ2-6 | . | TRBV20-1 | CSARDTEGGPGANVLTF | TGCAGTGCTAGAGATACCGAGGGAGGCCCTGGGGCCAACGTCCTGACTTTC
TRBD1 | TRBJ2-1 | many | TRBV5-1 | CASSGRQGTNEQFF | TGCGCCAGCAGCGGAAGACAGGGAACAAATGAGCAGTTCTTC
. | TRBJ1-2 | many | TRBV20-1 | CSARDARVNGYTF | TGCAGTGCTAGAGATGCCAGGGTGAATGGCTACACCTTC
. | TRBJ2-7 | many | TRBV5-1 | CASSWRHASRDEQYF | TGCGCCAGCAGCTGGAGACACGCTTCCCGGGACGAGCAGTACTTC
. | TRBJ2-6 | many | TRBV20-1 | CSARRRGSGANVLTF | TGCAGTGCTAGGCGCAGGGGCTCTGGGGCCAACGTCCTGACTTTC
. | TRBJ2-2 | many | TRBV20-1 | CSARAPPAAQGLFF | TGCAGTGCTAGAGCTCCCCCAGCAGCCCAGGGGCTGTTTTTT
. | TRBJ2-2 | many | TRBV5-1 | CASSSQNTGELFF | TGCGCCAGCAGCTCACAGAACACCGGGGAGCTGTTTTTT
. | TRBJ2-7 | many | TRBV4-1 | CASSPSRGIYEQYF | TGCGCCAGCAGCCCGAGTCGAGGGATCTACGAGCAGTACTTC
. | TRBJ2-7 | few | TRBV5-1 | CASRWGQSYEQYF | TGCGCCAGCAGATGGGGCCAGTCGTACGAGCAGTACTTC
TRBD2 | TRBJ2-1 | many | TRBV5-4 | CASSARAGGPNEQFF | TGTGCCAGCAGCGCGCGGGCGGGGGGGCCAAATGAGCAGTTCTTC
. | TRBJ1-2 | many | TRBV6-2/TRBV6-3 | CASSYFDGSYGYTF | TGTGCCAGCAGTTACTTTGACGGAAGCTATGGCTACACCTTC
. | TRBJ2-5 | many | TRBV10-3 | CAISDYVQETQYF | TGTGCCATCAGTGATTACGTTCAAGAGACCCAGTACTTC
. | TRBJ2-3 | many | TRBV29-1 | CSVRGVLSTDTQYF | TGCAGCGTCCGAGGAGTGCTTAGCACAGATACGCAGTATTTT
. | TRBJ2-7 | many | TRBV20-1 | CSARLIYEQYF | TGCAGTGCTAGACTAATCTACGAGCAGTACTTC
TRBD1 | TRBJ1-4 | . | TRBV7-8 | CASRSGTGNEKLFF | TGTGCCAGCAGGTCCGGGACAGGGAATGAAAAACTGTTTTTT
TRBD2 | TRBJ2-1 | many | TRBV5-1 | CASSLVPAGENEQFF | TGCGCCAGCAGCTTGGTCCCAGCGGGAGAGAATGAGCAGTTCTTC
. | TRBJ2-1 | many | TRBV5-1 | CASSLEASTVYNEQFF | TGCGCCAGCAGCTTGGAGGCCAGCACGGTCTACAATGAGCAGTTCTTC